These T cell receptor beta chains were read from a single sample in a study of blood T cell repertoires in COVID-19. Here immunoSEQ multiplex PCR was the method, and the copy in TCRdb shows in-frame clones only, minus some. The repertoire holds tens of thousands of clones, with approximately 80% as singletons. The source material was peripheral blood. The source of these receptors is a man aged 55 to 70 with acute or convalescent COVID-19. CDR3s include the opening cysteine and the closing phenylalanine or tryptophan. A D gene is named only where the DNA matches it firmly. Rows may omit the clone size; those that give it use once, few, many or a size class.

v_gene: TRBV6-1
abundance: .
j_gene: TRBJ1-6
d_gene: .
CDR3nt: TGTGCCAGCAGTGACCCCAGGGCAGGGGTTTACTATAATTCACCCCTCCACTTT
CDR3aa: CASSDPRAGVYYNSPLHF

v_gene: TRBV19
abundance: .
j_gene: TRBJ1-5
d_gene: TRBD1
CDR3nt: TGTGCCAGTAGTTCCGGACGACAGGGATCCTCAGGGGCCCAGCATTTT
CDR3aa: CASSSGRQGSSGAQHF

v_gene: TRBV5-8
abundance: .
j_gene: TRBJ1-2
d_gene: .
CDR3nt: TGTGCCAGCAGCTTGATCCTGAGAACCTATGGCTACACCTTC
CDR3aa: CASSLILRTYGYTF

v_gene: TRBV7-9
abundance: few
j_gene: TRBJ1-1
d_gene: TRBD1
CDR3nt: TGTGCCAGCAGCTTAGCACAGGGGATCCCTGAAGCTTTCTTT
CDR3aa: CASSLAQGIPEAFF

v_gene: TRBV4-1
abundance: .
j_gene: TRBJ1-3
d_gene: TRBD1
CDR3nt: TGCGCCAGCAGCCGAGACGGGACAGTCTCTGGAAACACCATATATTTT
CDR3aa: CASSRDGTVSGNTIYF

v_gene: TRBV6-4
abundance: .
j_gene: TRBJ1-2
d_gene: TRBD1
CDR3nt: TGTGCCAGCAGTGACGACAGGGGCGGTGGCTACACCTTC
CDR3aa: CASSDDRGGGYTF

v_gene: TRBV6-4
abundance: .
j_gene: TRBJ2-3
d_gene: TRBD1
CDR3nt: TGTGCCAGCAGTGACTTAAAATCTGGGACAGGGAAGAGGGATACGCAGTATTTT
CDR3aa: CASSDLKSGTGKRDTQYF

v_gene: TRBV19
abundance: .
j_gene: TRBJ1-1
d_gene: TRBD1
CDR3nt: TGTGCCAGTAGTCGCACAAAGTCGGGATCTGGATGGACAGGGTACACTGAAGCTTTCTTT
CDR3aa: CASSRTKSGSGWTGYTEAFF

v_gene: TRBV18
abundance: .
j_gene: TRBJ1-3
d_gene: .
CDR3nt: TGTGCCAGCTCACCACTACGGGAATACTCTGGAAACACCATATATTTT
CDR3aa: CASSPLREYSGNTIYF

v_gene: TRBV11-2
abundance: .
j_gene: TRBJ1-1
d_gene: .
CDR3nt: TGTGCCAGCAGCTTATCCAGGGACACTGAAGCTTTCTTT
CDR3aa: CASSLSRDTEAFF

v_gene: TRBV9
abundance: .
j_gene: TRBJ2-3
d_gene: .
CDR3nt: TGTGCCAGCAGCCCGGGGATTGTGTCAGATACGCAGTATTTT
CDR3aa: CASSPGIVSDTQYF

v_gene: TRBV19
abundance: .
j_gene: TRBJ1-6
d_gene: .
CDR3nt: TGTGCCAGTGGCTCCGGACAAAATTCACCCCTCCACTTT
CDR3aa: CASGSGQNSPLHF

v_gene: TRBV2
abundance: .
j_gene: TRBJ1-4
d_gene: .
CDR3nt: TGTGCCAGCAGTGGGCAGGGCCTCAATGAAAAACTGTTTTTT
CDR3aa: CASSGQGLNEKLFF

v_gene: TRBV9
abundance: .
j_gene: TRBJ2-5
d_gene: .
CDR3nt: TGTGCCAGCAGCGTAGATCTCAGGGAACAGTACTTC
CDR3aa: CASSVDLREQYF

v_gene: TRBV3-1/TRBV3-2
abundance: .
j_gene: TRBJ2-7
d_gene: .
CDR3nt: TGTGCCAGCAGCCCGGGACTTGGGTACCCCTACGAGCAGTACTTC
CDR3aa: CASSPGLGYPYEQYF

v_gene: TRBV24-1
abundance: .
j_gene: TRBJ2-3
d_gene: .
CDR3nt: TGTGCCACCAGTGAAGAGGGACAAACTTTTAGCACAGATACGCAGTATTTT
CDR3aa: CATSEEGQTFSTDTQYF

v_gene: TRBV6-5
abundance: .
j_gene: TRBJ1-2
d_gene: .
CDR3nt: TGTGCCAGCGTGCTGGAGGGCGGGTATGGCTACACCTTC
CDR3aa: CASVLEGGYGYTF

v_gene: TRBV9
abundance: .
j_gene: TRBJ2-2
d_gene: TRBD1
CDR3nt: TGTGCCAGCAGCCCCCGGACAGGAGACACCGGGGAGCTGTTTTTT
CDR3aa: CASSPRTGDTGELFF

v_gene: TRBV12-3/TRBV12-4
abundance: .
j_gene: TRBJ1-1
d_gene: .
CDR3nt: TGTGCCAGCACCGAATCCGAGGGCACTGAAGCTTTCTTT
CDR3aa: CASTESEGTEAFF

v_gene: TRBV6-2/TRBV6-3
abundance: .
j_gene: TRBJ1-5
d_gene: .
CDR3nt: TGTGCCAGCAGTCCACGGGGGGGGCCTCAGCCCCAGCATTTT
CDR3aa: CASSPRGGPQPQHF

v_gene: TRBV2
abundance: .
j_gene: TRBJ2-3
d_gene: TRBD1
CDR3nt: TGTGCCAGCACCCAGACAGGGCGTCAAGCAGATACGCAGTATTTT
CDR3aa: CASTQTGRQADTQYF

v_gene: TRBV5-1
abundance: .
j_gene: TRBJ2-7
d_gene: .
CDR3nt: TGCGCCAGCAGGAACGGTACTGTGGAGCAGTACTTC
CDR3aa: CASRNGTVEQYF

v_gene: TRBV18
abundance: .
j_gene: TRBJ2-3
d_gene: .
CDR3nt: TGTGCCAGCTCACCTCCGGGGGCAGATACGCAGTATTTT
CDR3aa: CASSPPGADTQYF

v_gene: TRBV5-4
abundance: .
j_gene: TRBJ1-3
d_gene: .
CDR3nt: TGTGCCAGCAGCTTGGGTGTAGGGGCTGGAAACACCATATATTTT
CDR3aa: CASSLGVGAGNTIYF

v_gene: TRBV5-4
abundance: .
j_gene: TRBJ1-2
d_gene: .
CDR3nt: TGTGCCAGCAGCTTACAGGGTACAACCTATGGCTACACCTTC
CDR3aa: CASSLQGTTYGYTF

v_gene: TRBV2
abundance: .
j_gene: TRBJ1-1
d_gene: .
CDR3nt: TGTGCCAGCACTCCCTGGGGAGTAAGGACTGAAGCTTTCTTT
CDR3aa: CASTPWGVRTEAFF

v_gene: TRBV7-2
abundance: .
j_gene: TRBJ1-5
d_gene: .
CDR3nt: TGTGCCAGCAGCGCAGGGGCGTCCAGCAATCAGCCCCAGCATTTT
CDR3aa: CASSAGASSNQPQHF

v_gene: TRBV5-8
abundance: .
j_gene: TRBJ1-1
d_gene: .
CDR3nt: TGTGCCAGCAGCGGGAGAGAGAACACTGAAGCTTTCTTT
CDR3aa: CASSGRENTEAFF

v_gene: TRBV9
abundance: .
j_gene: TRBJ2-5
d_gene: TRBD2
CDR3nt: TGTGCCAGCAGCGAGGGGACTAGCGGGGTAGTATTAGCCCAGTACTTC
CDR3aa: CASSEGTSGVVLAQYF

v_gene: TRBV13
abundance: .
j_gene: TRBJ1-1
d_gene: TRBD1
CDR3nt: TGTGCCAGCGACAGGGCTAAGGGAGCTGAAGCTTTCTTT
CDR3aa: CASDRAKGAEAFF

v_gene: TRBV19
abundance: once
j_gene: TRBJ1-1
d_gene: .
CDR3nt: TGTGCCAGTAGTATAGGGGAGTCGGTGAACACTGAAGCTTTCTTT
CDR3aa: CASSIGESVNTEAFF

v_gene: TRBV2
abundance: .
j_gene: TRBJ1-2
d_gene: .
CDR3nt: TGTGCCAGCAGTGGCGGGCTCTATGGCTACACCTTC
CDR3aa: CASSGGLYGYTF

v_gene: TRBV19
abundance: once
j_gene: TRBJ2-5
d_gene: TRBD2
CDR3nt: TGTGCCAGTAGTCCCGGACTAGCGGGGGAGACCCAGTACTTC
CDR3aa: CASSPGLAGETQYF

v_gene: TRBV7-3
abundance: .
j_gene: TRBJ1-1
d_gene: TRBD1
CDR3nt: TGTGCCAGCAGCGCAAGACAGGGGGGTGAAGCTTTCTTT
CDR3aa: CASSARQGGEAFF

v_gene: TRBV19
abundance: .
j_gene: TRBJ1-1
d_gene: .
CDR3nt: TGTGCCAGTAGTATCGGAGGGTCCCGGGACACTGAAGCTTTCTTT
CDR3aa: CASSIGGSRDTEAFF

v_gene: TRBV11-2
abundance: .
j_gene: TRBJ2-7
d_gene: TRBD1
CDR3nt: TGTGCCAGCAGCTTAGATGGGACAGGGTTTCCCGAGCAGTACTTC
CDR3aa: CASSLDGTGFPEQYF

v_gene: TRBV27
abundance: .
j_gene: TRBJ2-1
d_gene: TRBD2
CDR3nt: TGTGCCAGCAGTTCTGTAGCGGGGGTGAGCAATGAGCAGTTCTTC
CDR3aa: CASSSVAGVSNEQFF

v_gene: TRBV19
abundance: .
j_gene: TRBJ1-3
d_gene: .
CDR3nt: TGTGCCAGTAGTATCGGGGGAACTGGAGGAAACACCATATATTTT
CDR3aa: CASSIGGTGGNTIYF

v_gene: TRBV18
abundance: .
j_gene: TRBJ2-1
d_gene: .
CDR3nt: TGCGCCAGCTCGCCGCGGTGGGATGAGCAGTTCTTC
CDR3aa: CASSPRWDEQFF

v_gene: TRBV28
abundance: .
j_gene: TRBJ2-5
d_gene: .
CDR3nt: TGTGCCAGCAGTACTCCCGAGACCCAGTACTTC
CDR3aa: CASSTPETQYF

v_gene: TRBV18
abundance: .
j_gene: TRBJ1-1
d_gene: TRBD1
CDR3nt: TGTGCCAGCTCACCCGACCTAGGACAGGGTGAAGCTTTCTTT
CDR3aa: CASSPDLGQGEAFF

v_gene: TRBV4-1
abundance: few
j_gene: TRBJ2-4
d_gene: TRBD2
CDR3nt: TGCGCCAGCAGCCAAGAGTTTGGTAGCGGGGGAGCGAGGGCCAAAAACATTCAGTACTTC
CDR3aa: CASSQEFGSGGARAKNIQYF

v_gene: TRBV25-1
abundance: .
j_gene: TRBJ1-2
d_gene: .
CDR3nt: TGTGCCAGCAGTGATTTCGGGAGGGAGGTTGGCTACACCTTC
CDR3aa: CASSDFGREVGYTF

v_gene: TRBV7-9
abundance: .
j_gene: TRBJ1-2
d_gene: .
CDR3nt: TGTGCCAGCAGTTCCCCCCAACAGGCGCACTATGGCTACACCTTC
CDR3aa: CASSSPQQAHYGYTF

v_gene: TRBV7-9
abundance: .
j_gene: TRBJ1-2
d_gene: .
CDR3nt: TGTGCCAGCAGCTACAGGCATTCGGACTATGGCTACACCTTC
CDR3aa: CASSYRHSDYGYTF

v_gene: TRBV5-5
abundance: .
j_gene: TRBJ1-3
d_gene: .
CDR3nt: TGTGCCAGCAGCCCCGGGGGGCTAGTCTCTGGAAACACCATATATTTT
CDR3aa: CASSPGGLVSGNTIYF

v_gene: TRBV9
abundance: .
j_gene: TRBJ2-3
d_gene: .
CDR3nt: TGTGCCAGCAGCGTACAAGGACAAGATACGCAGTATTTT
CDR3aa: CASSVQGQDTQYF

v_gene: TRBV30
abundance: .
j_gene: TRBJ1-1
d_gene: .
CDR3nt: TGTGCCTGGGTCGACTATTCCGAAGCTTTCTTT
CDR3aa: CAWVDYSEAFF

v_gene: TRBV10-2
abundance: .
j_gene: TRBJ1-2
d_gene: .
CDR3nt: TGCGCCAGCAGTGGGACCAGTGCGGGGGCTGAGTATGGCTACACCTTC
CDR3aa: CASSGTSAGAEYGYTF

v_gene: TRBV30
abundance: .
j_gene: TRBJ2-5
d_gene: .
CDR3nt: TGTGCCTGGAGTGTAGATTCGGGGAAAGGAGAGACCCAGTACTTC
CDR3aa: CAWSVDSGKGETQYF

v_gene: TRBV10-2
abundance: .
j_gene: TRBJ1-5
d_gene: .
CDR3nt: TGCGCCAGCAGTGAGAGGACACGCGATCAGCCCCAGCATTTT
CDR3aa: CASSERTRDQPQHF

v_gene: TRBV12-3/TRBV12-4
abundance: .
j_gene: TRBJ1-2
d_gene: .
CDR3nt: TGTGCCAGCAGTGACAGGAACTATGGCTACACCTTC
CDR3aa: CASSDRNYGYTF

v_gene: TRBV5-1
abundance: .
j_gene: TRBJ1-4
d_gene: .
CDR3nt: TGCGCCAGCTCTTCCTCGGGAAAGGGTGAAAAACTGTTTTTT
CDR3aa: CASSSSGKGEKLFF

v_gene: TRBV18
abundance: .
j_gene: TRBJ2-2
d_gene: .
CDR3nt: TGTGCCAGCTCACCAGGGACGGGGGGCCTTTCCGGGGAGCTGTTTTTT
CDR3aa: CASSPGTGGLSGELFF